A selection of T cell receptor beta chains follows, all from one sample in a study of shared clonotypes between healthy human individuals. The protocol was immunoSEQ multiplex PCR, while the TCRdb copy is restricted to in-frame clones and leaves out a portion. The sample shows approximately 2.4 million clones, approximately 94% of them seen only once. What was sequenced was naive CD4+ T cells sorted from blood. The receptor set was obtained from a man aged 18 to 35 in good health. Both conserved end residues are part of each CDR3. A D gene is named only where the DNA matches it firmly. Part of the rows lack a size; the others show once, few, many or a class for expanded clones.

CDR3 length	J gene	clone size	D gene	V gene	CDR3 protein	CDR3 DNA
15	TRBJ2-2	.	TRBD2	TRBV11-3	CAGSPSGTNTGELFF	TGTGCCGGCAGCCCGAGCGGGACGAACACCGGGGAGCTGTTTTTT
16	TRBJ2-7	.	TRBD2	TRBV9	CASSLQAGALPYEQYF	TGTGCCAGCAGCCTGCAAGCGGGGGCCCTTCCCTACGAGCAGTACTTC
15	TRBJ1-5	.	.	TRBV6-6	CASSYGQQGNQPQHF	TGTGCCAGCAGTTACGGGCAGCAGGGCAATCAGCCCCAGCATTTT
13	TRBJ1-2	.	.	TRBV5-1	CASSATGNYGYTF	TGCGCCAGCAGCGCTACCGGGAACTATGGCTACACCTTC
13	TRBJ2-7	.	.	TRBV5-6	CASSFVDSTEQYF	TGTGCCAGCAGCTTCGTGGACAGTACCGAGCAGTACTTC
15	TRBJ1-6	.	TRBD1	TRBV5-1	CASSPDRAGNSPLHF	TGCGCCAGCAGCCCGGACAGGGCGGGGAATTCACCCCTCCACTTT
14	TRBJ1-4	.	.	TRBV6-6	CASSYGQGREKLFF	TGTGCCAGCAGTTACGGGCAGGGAAGGGAAAAACTGTTTTTT
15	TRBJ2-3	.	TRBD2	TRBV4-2	CASRRGGGDGDTQYF	TGTGCCAGCAGACGTGGCGGGGGGGATGGAGATACGCAGTATTTT
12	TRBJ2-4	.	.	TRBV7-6	CASSLEGSIQYF	TGTGCCAGCAGCTTAGAGGGGAGCATTCAGTACTTC
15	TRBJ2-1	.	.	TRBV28	CASSSEGSSYNEQFF	TGTGCCAGCAGTTCCGAGGGGAGCTCCTACAATGAGCAGTTCTTC
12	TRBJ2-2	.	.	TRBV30	CAWSTNTGELFF	TGTGCCTGGAGCACCAACACCGGGGAGCTGTTTTTT
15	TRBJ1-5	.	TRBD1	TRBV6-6	CAIGPGTGNNQPQHF	TGTGCCATAGGACCTGGGACAGGGAACAATCAGCCCCAGCATTTT
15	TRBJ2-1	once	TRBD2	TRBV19	CASSKGGLAPNEQFF	TGTGCCAGTAGTAAGGGGGGACTAGCCCCCAATGAGCAGTTCTTC
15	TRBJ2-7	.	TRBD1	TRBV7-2	CASSLVGTGAYEQYF	TGTGCCAGCAGCTTAGTCGGGACAGGGGCATACGAGCAGTACTTC
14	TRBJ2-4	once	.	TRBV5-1	CASSFAGTKNIQYF	TGCGCCAGCAGCTTTGCAGGGACCAAAAACATTCAGTACTTC
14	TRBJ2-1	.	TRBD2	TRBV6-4	CASRQSGRDNEQFF	TGTGCCAGCAGACAAAGCGGGAGGGACAATGAGCAGTTCTTC
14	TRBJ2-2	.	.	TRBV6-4	CASRTDTNTGELFF	TGTGCCAGCAGGACAGATACGAACACCGGGGAGCTGTTTTTT
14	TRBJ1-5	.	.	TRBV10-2	CASREWLSNQPQHF	TGCGCCAGCCGCGAATGGCTTAGCAATCAGCCCCAGCATTTT
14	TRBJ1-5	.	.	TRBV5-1	CASSLEGNNQPQHF	TGCGCCAGCAGCTTGGAAGGAAACAATCAGCCCCAGCATTTT
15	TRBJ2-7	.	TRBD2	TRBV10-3	CAISNLAGGTYEQYF	TGTGCCATCAGTAATCTAGCGGGAGGGACCTACGAGCAGTACTTC
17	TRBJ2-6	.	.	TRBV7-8	CASSSGEGLSGANVLTF	TGTGCCAGCAGCTCTGGGGAAGGGCTCTCTGGGGCCAACGTCCTGACTTTC
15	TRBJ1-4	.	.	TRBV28	CASSLYRGEYEKLFF	TGTGCCAGCAGTTTATATCGAGGGGAGTATGAAAAACTGTTTTTT
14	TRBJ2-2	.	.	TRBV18	CASFSSVATGELFF	TGTGCCAGCTTTAGCTCAGTTGCCACCGGGGAGCTGTTTTTT
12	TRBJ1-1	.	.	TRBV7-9	CASSLEVAGAFF	TGTGCCAGCAGCTTGGAGGTGGCTGGGGCTTTCTTT
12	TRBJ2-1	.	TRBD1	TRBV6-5	CASSSTGNEQFF	TGTGCCAGCAGCTCGACAGGGAATGAGCAGTTCTTC
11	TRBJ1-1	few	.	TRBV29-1	CSVGRDTEAFF	TGCAGCGTTGGAAGGGACACTGAAGCTTTCTTT
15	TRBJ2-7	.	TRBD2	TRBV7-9	CASSFTPSGRYEQYF	TGTGCCAGCAGCTTCACCCCTAGCGGGAGGTACGAGCAGTACTTC
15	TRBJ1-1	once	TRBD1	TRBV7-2	CASSEDRGRHTEAFF	TGTGCCAGCAGCGAAGACAGGGGGCGTCACACTGAAGCTTTCTTT
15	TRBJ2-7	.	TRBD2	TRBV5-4	CASSPGLAGTYEQYF	TGTGCCAGCAGCCCCGGACTAGCGGGAACCTACGAGCAGTACTTC
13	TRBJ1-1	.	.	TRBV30	CAWTVQTGTEAFF	TGTGCCTGGACTGTACAGACCGGCACTGAAGCTTTCTTT
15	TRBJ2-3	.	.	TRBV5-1	CASSFGALPSDTQYF	TGCGCCAGCAGCTTCGGAGCCCTCCCCTCAGATACGCAGTATTTT
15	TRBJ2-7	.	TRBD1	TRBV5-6	CASSVPGQSSYEQYF	TGTGCCAGCAGCGTTCCGGGACAGAGCTCCTACGAGCAGTACTTC
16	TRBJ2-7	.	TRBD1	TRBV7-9	CASSGNDRGVSYEQYF	TGTGCCAGCAGCGGAAACGACAGGGGGGTTTCCTACGAGCAGTACTTC
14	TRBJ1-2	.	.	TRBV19	CATLGLDTNYGYTF	TGTGCCACTTTAGGACTCGATACTAACTATGGCTACACCTTC
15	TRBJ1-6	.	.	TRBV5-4	CASSATGLFNSPLHF	TGTGCCAGCAGCGCTACAGGGCTCTTTAATTCACCCCTCCACTTT
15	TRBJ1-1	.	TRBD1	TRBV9	CASSPRQGLNTEAFF	TGTGCCAGCAGCCCCCGACAGGGTTTGAACACTGAAGCTTTCTTT
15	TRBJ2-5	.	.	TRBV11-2	CASSLGPLAGETQYF	TGTGCCAGCAGCCTAGGACCCCTGGCCGGAGAGACCCAGTACTTC
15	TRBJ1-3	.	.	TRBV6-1	CATQPRLYSGNTIYF	TGTGCCACACAACCACGGTTGTACTCTGGAAACACCATATATTTT
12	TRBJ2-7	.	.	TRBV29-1	CSGTDSSYEQYF	TGCAGCGGGACGGACAGCTCCTACGAGCAGTACTTC
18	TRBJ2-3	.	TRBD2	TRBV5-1	CASSLARSTSGVVDTQYF	TGCGCCAGCAGCTTGGCCCGATCGACTAGCGGGGTGGTAGATACGCAGTATTTT
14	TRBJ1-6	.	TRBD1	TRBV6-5	CASSYQGANSPLHF	TGTGCCAGCAGTTACCAGGGGGCGAATTCACCCCTCCACTTT
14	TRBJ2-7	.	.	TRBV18	CASSPPRNSYEQYF	TGTGCCAGCTCACCTCCCCGGAACTCCTACGAGCAGTACTTC
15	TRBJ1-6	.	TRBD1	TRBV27	CASSGQGVINSPLHF	TGTGCCAGCAGTGGACAGGGTGTTATTAATTCACCCCTCCACTTT
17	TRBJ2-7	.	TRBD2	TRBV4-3	CASSQALTSGNSYEQYF	TGCGCCAGCAGCCAAGCTCTTACTAGCGGTAACTCCTACGAGCAGTACTTC
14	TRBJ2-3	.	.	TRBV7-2	CASSQDRRTDTQYF	TGTGCCAGCAGCCAGGACCGCCGCACAGATACGCAGTATTTT
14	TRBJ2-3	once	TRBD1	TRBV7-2	CASSKIQGADTQYF	TGTGCCAGCAGCAAAATCCAGGGGGCAGATACGCAGTATTTT
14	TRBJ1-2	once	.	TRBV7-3	CASSLTVEGYGYTF	TGTGCCAGCAGCTTGACCGTTGAGGGGTATGGCTACACCTTC
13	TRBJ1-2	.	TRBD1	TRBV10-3	CAIRGDQGDGYTF	TGTGCCATCAGAGGGGACCAGGGGGACGGCTACACCTTC
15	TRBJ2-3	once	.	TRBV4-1	CASSQAFYLTDTQYF	TGCGCCAGCAGCCAAGCGTTCTACCTCACAGATACGCAGTATTTT
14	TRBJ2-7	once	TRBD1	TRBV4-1	CASSLGTVSYEQYF	TGCGCCAGCAGCCTGGGGACAGTTTCCTACGAGCAGTACTTC
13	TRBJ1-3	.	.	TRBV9	CASSDNSGNTIYF	TGTGCCAGCAGTGACAACTCTGGAAACACCATATATTTT
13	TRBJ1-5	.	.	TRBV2	CASLVDSNQPQHF	TGTGCCAGCCTGGTTGATAGCAATCAGCCCCAGCATTTT
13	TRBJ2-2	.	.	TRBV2	CASSEDFTGELFF	TGTGCCAGCAGTGAAGACTTTACCGGGGAGCTGTTTTTT
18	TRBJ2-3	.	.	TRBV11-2	CASSLDGGGTAYSDTQYF	TGTGCCAGCAGCTTAGATGGCGGCGGGACAGCCTATTCAGATACGCAGTATTTT